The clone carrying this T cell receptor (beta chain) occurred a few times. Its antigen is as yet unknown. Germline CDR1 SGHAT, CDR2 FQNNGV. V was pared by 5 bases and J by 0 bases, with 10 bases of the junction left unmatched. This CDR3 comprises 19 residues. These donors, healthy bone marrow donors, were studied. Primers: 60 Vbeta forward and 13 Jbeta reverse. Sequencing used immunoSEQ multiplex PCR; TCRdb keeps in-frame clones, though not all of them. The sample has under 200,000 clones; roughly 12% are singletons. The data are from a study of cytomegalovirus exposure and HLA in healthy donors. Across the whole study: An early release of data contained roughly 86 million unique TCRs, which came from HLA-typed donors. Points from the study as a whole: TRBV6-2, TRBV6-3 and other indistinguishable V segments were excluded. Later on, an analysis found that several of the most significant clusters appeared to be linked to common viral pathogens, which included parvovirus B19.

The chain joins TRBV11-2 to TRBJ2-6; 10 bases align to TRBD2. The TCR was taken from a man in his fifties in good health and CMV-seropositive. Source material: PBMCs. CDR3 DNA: TGTGCCAGCAGCCCCGCAGCGGTAGCGGGGGGCTCTGGGGCCAACGTCCTGACTTTC. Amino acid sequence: CASSPAAVAGGSGANVLTF.